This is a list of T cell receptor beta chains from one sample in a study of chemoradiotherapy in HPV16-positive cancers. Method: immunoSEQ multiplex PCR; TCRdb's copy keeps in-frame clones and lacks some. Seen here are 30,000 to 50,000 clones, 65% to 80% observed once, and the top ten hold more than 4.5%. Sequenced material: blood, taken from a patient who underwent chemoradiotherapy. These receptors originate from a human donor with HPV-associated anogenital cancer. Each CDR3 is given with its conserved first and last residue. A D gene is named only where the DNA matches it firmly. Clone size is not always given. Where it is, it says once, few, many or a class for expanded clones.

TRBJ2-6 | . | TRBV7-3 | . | TGTGCCAGCAGCCCCCGGACTGCTGGGGCCAACGTCCTGACTTTC | CASSPRTAGANVLTF
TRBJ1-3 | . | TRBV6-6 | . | TGTGCCAGCAGCCAGACACTTACGGATGGAAACACCATATATTTT | CASSQTLTDGNTIYF
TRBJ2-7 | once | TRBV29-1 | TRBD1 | TGCAGCGTTGAAGACGGGACAGGGGGACACGAGCAGTACTTC | CSVEDGTGGHEQYF
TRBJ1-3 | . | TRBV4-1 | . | TGCGCCAGCAGCCAAGATTTACAGGGAGGGCGGCACACCATATATTTT | CASSQDLQGGRHTIYF
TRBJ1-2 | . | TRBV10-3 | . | TGTGCCATCAGTGAAATTGGCTATGGCTACACCTTC | CAISEIGYGYTF
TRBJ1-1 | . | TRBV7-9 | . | TGTGCCAGCAGCTTAATCTCTGAAGCTTTCTTT | CASSLISEAFF
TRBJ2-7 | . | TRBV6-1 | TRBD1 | TGTGCCAGCGCCCGGGACAGCTCCTACGAGCAGTACTTC | CASARDSSYEQYF
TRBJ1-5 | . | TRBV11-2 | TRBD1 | TGTGCCAGCAGCACGCAGGGGGTTAGCAATCAGCCCCAGCATTTT | CASSTQGVSNQPQHF
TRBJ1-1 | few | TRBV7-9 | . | TGTGCCAGCAGCCTACGGGACGGGGGGAACACTGAAGCTTTCTTT | CASSLRDGGNTEAFF
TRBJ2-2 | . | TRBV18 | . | TGTGCCAGCTCGCCTCTCAACACCGGGGAGCTGTTTTTT | CASSPLNTGELFF
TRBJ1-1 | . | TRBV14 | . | TGTGCCAGCAGCCCCTTGGGGGATTTGAACACTGAAGCTTTCTTT | CASSPLGDLNTEAFF
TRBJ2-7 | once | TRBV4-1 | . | TGCGCCAGCAGTTTGGCCCACACTGCGATCTACGAGCAGTACTTC | CASSLAHTAIYEQYF
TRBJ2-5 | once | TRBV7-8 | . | TGTGCCAGCAGCTTGGACCCGGGGGAGACCCAGTACTTC | CASSLDPGETQYF
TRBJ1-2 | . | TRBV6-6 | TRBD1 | TGTGCCAGCAGTTCTCAACAGGGGACCTATGGCTACACCTTC | CASSSQQGTYGYTF
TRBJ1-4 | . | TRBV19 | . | TGTGCCAGTAGTATGGGACGGTTCTTAAATGAAAAACTGTTTTTT | CASSMGRFLNEKLFF
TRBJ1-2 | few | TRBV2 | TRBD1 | TGTGCCAGCAGCGAAACAGGGGTTGGCTACACCTTC | CASSETGVGYTF
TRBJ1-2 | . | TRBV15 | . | TGTGCCACCAGCAGAGAACCAGCCGACTATGGCTACACCTTC | CATSREPADYGYTF
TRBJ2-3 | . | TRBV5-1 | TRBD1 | TGCGCCAGCAGCTTAAGGGGGCCCGATACGCAGTATTTT | CASSLRGPDTQYF